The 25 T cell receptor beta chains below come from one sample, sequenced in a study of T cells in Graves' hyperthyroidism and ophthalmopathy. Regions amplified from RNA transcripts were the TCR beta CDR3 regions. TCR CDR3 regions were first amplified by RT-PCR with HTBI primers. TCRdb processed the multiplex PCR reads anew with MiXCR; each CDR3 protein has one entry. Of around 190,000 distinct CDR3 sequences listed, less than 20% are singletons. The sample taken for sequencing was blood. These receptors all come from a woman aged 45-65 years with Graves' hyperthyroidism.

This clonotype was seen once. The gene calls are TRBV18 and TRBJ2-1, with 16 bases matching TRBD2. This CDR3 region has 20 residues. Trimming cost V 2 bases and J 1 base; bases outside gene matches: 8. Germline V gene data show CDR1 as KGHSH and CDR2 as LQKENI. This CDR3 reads CASSPVRGLAGGRSYNEQFF. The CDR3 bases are TGTGCCAGCTCACCAGTTAGGGGACTAGCGGGAGGGAGGTCCTACAATGAGCAGTTCTTC.

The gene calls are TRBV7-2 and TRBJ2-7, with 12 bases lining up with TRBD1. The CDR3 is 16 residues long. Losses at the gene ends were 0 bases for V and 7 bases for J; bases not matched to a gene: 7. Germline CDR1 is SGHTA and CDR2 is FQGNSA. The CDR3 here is CASSLALGQGAKEQYF. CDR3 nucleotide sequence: TGTGCCAGCAGCTTAGCGTTGGGACAGGGGGCAAAAGAGCAGTACTTC.

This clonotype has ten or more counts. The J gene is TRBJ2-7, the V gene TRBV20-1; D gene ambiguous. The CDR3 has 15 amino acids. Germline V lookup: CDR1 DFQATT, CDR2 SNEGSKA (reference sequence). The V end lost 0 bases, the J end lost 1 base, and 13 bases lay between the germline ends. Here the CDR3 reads CSARDRKQHSYEQYF. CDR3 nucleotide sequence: TGCAGTGCTAGAGATAGGAAGCAACATTCCTACGAGCAGTACTTC.

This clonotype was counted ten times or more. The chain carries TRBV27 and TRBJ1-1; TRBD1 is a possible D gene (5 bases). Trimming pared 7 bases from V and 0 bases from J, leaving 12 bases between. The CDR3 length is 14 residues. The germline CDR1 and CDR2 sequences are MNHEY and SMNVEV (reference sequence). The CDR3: CASKIGTVNTEAFF. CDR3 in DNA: TGTGCCAGCAAAATTGGGACGGTGAACACTGAAGCTTTCTTT.

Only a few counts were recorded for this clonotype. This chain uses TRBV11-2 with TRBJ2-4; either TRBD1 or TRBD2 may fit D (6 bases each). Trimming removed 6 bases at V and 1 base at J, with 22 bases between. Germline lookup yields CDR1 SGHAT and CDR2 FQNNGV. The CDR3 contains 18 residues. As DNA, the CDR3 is TGTGCCAGCAGTCCAACGCCCTCGGGGGCGCCGGCCAAAAACATTCAGTACTTC. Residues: CASSPTPSGAPAKNIQYF.

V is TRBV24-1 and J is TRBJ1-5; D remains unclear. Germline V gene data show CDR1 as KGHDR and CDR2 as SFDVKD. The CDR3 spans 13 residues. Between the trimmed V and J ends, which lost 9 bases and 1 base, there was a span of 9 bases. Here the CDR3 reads CATCVGSNQPQHF. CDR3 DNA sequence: TGTGCCACCTGCGTGGGGAGCAATCAGCCCCAGCATTTT.

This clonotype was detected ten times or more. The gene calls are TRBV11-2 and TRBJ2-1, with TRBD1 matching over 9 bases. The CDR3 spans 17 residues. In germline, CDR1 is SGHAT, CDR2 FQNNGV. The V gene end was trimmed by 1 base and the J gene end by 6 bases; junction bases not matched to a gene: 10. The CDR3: CASSLGFRTGVGNEQFF. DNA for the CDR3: TGTGCCAGCAGCTTAGGTTTTCGGACAGGGGTGGGCAATGAGCAGTTCTTC.

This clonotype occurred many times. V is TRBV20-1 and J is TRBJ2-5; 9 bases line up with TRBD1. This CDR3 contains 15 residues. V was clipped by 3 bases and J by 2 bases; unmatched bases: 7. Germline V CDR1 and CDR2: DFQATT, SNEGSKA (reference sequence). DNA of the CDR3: TGCAGTGCTAGTCAAGGGACAGGGCGTCAAGAGACCCAGTACTTC. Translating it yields CSASQGTGRQETQYF.

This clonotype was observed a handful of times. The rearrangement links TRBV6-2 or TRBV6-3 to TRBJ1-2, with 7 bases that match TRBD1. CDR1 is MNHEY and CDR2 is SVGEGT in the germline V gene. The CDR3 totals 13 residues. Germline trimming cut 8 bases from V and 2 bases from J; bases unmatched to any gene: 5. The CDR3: CASQDRVNYGYTF. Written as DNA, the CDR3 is TGTGCCAGCCAAGACAGGGTCAACTATGGCTACACCTTC.

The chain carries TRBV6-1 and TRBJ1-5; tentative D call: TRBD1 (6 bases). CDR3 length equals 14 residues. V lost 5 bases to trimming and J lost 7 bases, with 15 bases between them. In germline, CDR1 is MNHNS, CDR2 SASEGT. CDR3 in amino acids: CASSWTAMRQPQHF. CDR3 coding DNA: TGTGCCAGCAGTTGGACAGCGATGAGACAGCCCCAGCATTTT.

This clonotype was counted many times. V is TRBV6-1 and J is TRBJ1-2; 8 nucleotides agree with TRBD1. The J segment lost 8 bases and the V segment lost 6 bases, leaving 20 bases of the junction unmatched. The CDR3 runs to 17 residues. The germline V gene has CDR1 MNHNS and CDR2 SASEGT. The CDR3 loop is CASRTPGQTFRGPGYTF. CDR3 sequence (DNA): TGTGCCAGCAGGACCCCGGGACAGACTTTCAGGGGGCCGGGCTACACCTTC.

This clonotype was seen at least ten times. This chain's CDR3 is CASSEARANQETQYF. The CDR3 DNA sequence: TGTGCCAGCAGTGAAGCCAGGGCGAACCAAGAGACCCAGTACTTC. The gene calls are TRBV2 and TRBJ2-5, with a tentative D call TRBD1 (5 bases). The germline V gene encodes CDR1 SNHLY and CDR2 FYNNEI. The CDR3 runs 15 residues. The V gene lost 0 bases and the J gene lost 0 bases, with 8 bases spanning the gap.

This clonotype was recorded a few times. CDR3 DNA: TGTGCCAGCAGCCCCTCTCGGCTCTCCCAAGAGACCCAGTACTTC. It translates to CASSPSRLSQETQYF. This chain links TRBV7-9 with TRBJ2-5; no firm D call. Deletions cut 5 bases from V and 1 base from J, with 14 bases between. This CDR3 spans 15 amino acids. Germline loops: CDR1 SEHNR, CDR2 FQNEAQ (reference sequence).

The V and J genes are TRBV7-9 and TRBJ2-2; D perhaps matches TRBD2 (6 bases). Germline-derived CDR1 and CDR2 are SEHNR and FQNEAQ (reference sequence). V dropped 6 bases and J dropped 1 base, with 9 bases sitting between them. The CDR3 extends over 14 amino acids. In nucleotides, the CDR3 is TGTGCCAGCAGGAGGGGAGGGAACACCGGGGAGCTGTTTTTT. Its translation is CASRRGGNTGELFF. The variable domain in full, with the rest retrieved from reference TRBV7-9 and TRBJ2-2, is DTGVSQNPRHKITKRGQNVTFRCDPISEHNRLYWYRQTLGQGPEFLTYFQNEAQLEKSRLLSDRFSAERPKGSFSTLEIQRTEQGDSAMYLCASRRGGNTGELFFGEGSRLTVL.

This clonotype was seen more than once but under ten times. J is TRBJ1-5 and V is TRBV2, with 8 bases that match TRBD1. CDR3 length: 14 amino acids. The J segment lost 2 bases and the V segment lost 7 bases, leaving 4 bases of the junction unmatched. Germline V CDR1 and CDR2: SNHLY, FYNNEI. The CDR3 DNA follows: TGTGCCAGCACCCCGGACAGGGGCAATCAGCCCCAGCATTTT. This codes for CASTPDRGNQPQHF.

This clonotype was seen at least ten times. The CDR3 nucleotides are TGTGCCAGCAACGAGAGAGCGGGAGGGCGCGAGCAGTACTTC. Translating it yields CASNERAGGREQYF. The V call is TRBV27, the J call TRBJ2-7, with 10 positions matching TRBD2. Looked up from germline, CDR1 is MNHEY and CDR2 is SMNVEV (reference sequence). The J segment lost 6 bases and the V segment lost 7 bases, leaving 9 bases of the junction unmatched. The CDR3 spans 14 residues.

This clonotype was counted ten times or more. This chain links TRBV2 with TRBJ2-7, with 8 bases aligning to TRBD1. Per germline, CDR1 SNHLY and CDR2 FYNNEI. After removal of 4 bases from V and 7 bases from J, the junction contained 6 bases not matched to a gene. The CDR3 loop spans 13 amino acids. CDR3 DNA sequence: TGTGCCAGCAGTGTAGGGACAGGATTGGAGCAGTACTTC. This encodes CASSVGTGLEQYF.

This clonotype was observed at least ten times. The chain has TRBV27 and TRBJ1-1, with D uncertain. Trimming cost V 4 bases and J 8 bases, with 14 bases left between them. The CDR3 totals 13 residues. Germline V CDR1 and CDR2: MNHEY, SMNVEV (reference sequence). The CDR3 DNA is TGTGCCAGCAGTTCAAATTGGATGGCCGAAGCTTTCTTT. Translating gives CASSSNWMAEAFF.

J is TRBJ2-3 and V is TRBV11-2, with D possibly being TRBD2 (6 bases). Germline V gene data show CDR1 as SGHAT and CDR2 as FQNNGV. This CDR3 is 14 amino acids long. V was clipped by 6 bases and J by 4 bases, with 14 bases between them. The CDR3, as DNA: TGTGCCAGCAGTCGGCGGAGGGATGCAGATACGCAGTATTTT. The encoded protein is CASSRRRDADTQYF.

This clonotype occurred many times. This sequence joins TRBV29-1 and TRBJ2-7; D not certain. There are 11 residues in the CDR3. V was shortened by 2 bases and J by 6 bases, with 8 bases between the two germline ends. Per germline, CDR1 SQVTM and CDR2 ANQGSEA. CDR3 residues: CSVEFLGEQYF. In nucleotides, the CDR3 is TGCAGCGTTGAATTCCTGGGCGAGCAGTACTTC.

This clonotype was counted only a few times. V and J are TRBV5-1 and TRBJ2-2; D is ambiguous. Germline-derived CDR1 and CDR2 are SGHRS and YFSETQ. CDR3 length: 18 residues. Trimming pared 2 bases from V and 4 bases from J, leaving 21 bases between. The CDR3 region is CASSFEVTSKMGTGELFF. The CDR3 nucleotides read TGCGCCAGCAGCTTCGAGGTAACTTCTAAAATGGGCACCGGGGAGCTGTTTTTT.

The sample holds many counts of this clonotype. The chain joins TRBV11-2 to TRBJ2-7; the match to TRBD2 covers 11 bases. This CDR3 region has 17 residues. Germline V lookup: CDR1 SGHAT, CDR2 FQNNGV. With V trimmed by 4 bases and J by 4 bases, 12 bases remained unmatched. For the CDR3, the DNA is TGTGCCAGCAGCTCCTTAACACGACTAGCGGGACTGTACGAGCAGTACTTC. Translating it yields CASSSLTRLAGLYEQYF.

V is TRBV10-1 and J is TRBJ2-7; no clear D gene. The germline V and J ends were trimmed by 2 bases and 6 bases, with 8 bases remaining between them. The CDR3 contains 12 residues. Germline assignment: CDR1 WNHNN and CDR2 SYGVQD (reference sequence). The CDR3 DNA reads TGCGCCAGCAGTGAGGGCATGGGCGAGCAGTACTTC. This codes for CASSEGMGEQYF.

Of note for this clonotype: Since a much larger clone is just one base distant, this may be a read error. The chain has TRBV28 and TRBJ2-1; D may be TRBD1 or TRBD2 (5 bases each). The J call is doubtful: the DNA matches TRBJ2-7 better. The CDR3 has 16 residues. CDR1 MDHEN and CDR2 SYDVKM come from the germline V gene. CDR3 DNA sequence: TGTGCCAGCAGTGGGCGACAGATTAGGGAGAACAATGAGCAGTACTTC. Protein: CASSGRQIRENNEQYF.

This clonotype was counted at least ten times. The CDR3 sequence is CASSLDSLAGETQYF. CDR3 nucleotides: TGTGCCAGCAGCTTAGATAGCCTAGCAGGAGAGACCCAGTACTTC. The chain links TRBV11-3 to TRBJ2-5, with D possibly TRBD2 on 5 matching bases. The germline V gene encodes CDR1 SGHNT and CDR2 YENEEA. Deletions cut 0 bases from V and 4 bases from J, with 12 bases between. The CDR3 spans 15 residues.